This TCR beta chain originates from a study of shared clonotypes between healthy human individuals. The study's findings and limits: A handful of donors shared about 5% of their naive CD4 clonotypes.

In regard to this clone: Antigen unknown.

Assay used: immunoSEQ multiplex PCR; TCRdb lists only in-frame clones, some missing. The sample lists about 1 million clones, roughly 70% occurring once. V lost 4 bases, J lost 1 base, and 23 bases lay in between. Germline-derived CDR1 and CDR2 are ENHRY and SYGVKD. This CDR3 region has 19 residues. Free of recent acute infections or vaccinations, the donors were healthy HIV-negative adults. This chain joins TRBV10-3 and TRBJ2-1; no clear D. Material: memory CD4+ T cells sorted from blood. The subset denotes: CD45RA-negative fraction. The receptor comes from a man aged 18 to 29 in good health. The CDR3 DNA reads TGTGCCATCAGTGGGGCGGTATCGACGGTTAGCATGTCCTACAATGAGCAGTTCTTC. Its translation: CAISGAVSTVSMSYNEQFF.